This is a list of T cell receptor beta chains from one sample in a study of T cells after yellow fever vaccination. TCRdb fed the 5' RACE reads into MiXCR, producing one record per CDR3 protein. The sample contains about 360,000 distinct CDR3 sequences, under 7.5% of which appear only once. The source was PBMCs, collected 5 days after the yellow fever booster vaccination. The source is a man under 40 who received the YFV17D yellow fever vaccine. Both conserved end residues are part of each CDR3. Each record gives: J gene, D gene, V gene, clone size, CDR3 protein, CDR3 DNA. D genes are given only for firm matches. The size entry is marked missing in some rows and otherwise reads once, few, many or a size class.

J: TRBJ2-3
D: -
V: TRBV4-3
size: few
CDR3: CASSRWTEKADTQYF
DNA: TGCGCCAGCAGCCGATGGACGGAGAAGGCAGATACGCAGTATTTT

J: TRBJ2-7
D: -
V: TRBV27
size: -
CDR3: CASSYLGRIYEQYF
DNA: TGTGCCAGCAGTTATCTTGGGAGGATCTACGAGCAGTACTTC

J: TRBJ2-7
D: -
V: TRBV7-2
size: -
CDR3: CASSLVGTPATEQYF
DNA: TGTGCCAGCAGCTTAGTCGGGACCCCAGCGACCGAGCAGTACTTC

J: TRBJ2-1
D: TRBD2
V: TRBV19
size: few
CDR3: CASSTRTSGGYNEQFF
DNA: TGTGCCAGTAGTACTCGGACTAGCGGAGGTTACAATGAGCAGTTCTTC

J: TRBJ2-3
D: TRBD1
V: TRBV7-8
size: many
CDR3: CASSLEVWTGADTQYF
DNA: TGTGCCAGCAGCTTAGAAGTTTGGACAGGGGCAGATACGCAGTATTTT

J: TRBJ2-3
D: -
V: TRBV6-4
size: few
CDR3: CASRSEWRSPVVYVGDTDTQYF
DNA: TGTGCCAGCAGATCTGAGTGGCGGTCCCCTGTGGTTTACGTGGGGGATACAGATACGCAGTATTTT

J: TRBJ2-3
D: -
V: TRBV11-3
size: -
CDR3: CASSRGQQRTDTQYF
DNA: TGTGCCAGCAGCCGAGGACAGCAACGCACAGATACGCAGTATTTT

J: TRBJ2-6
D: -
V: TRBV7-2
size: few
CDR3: CASRPRPIGANVLTF
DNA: TGTGCCAGCAGGCCACGGCCCATTGGGGCCAACGTCCTGACTTTC

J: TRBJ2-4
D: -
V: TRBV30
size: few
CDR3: CAWSYGGIVPKNIQYF
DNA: TGTGCCTGGAGTTATGGCGGGATCGTCCCCAAAAACATTCAGTACTTC

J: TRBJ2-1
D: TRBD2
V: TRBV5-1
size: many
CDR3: CASSFTSGSNEQFF
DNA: TGCGCCAGCAGCTTCACTAGCGGGAGCAATGAGCAGTTCTTC

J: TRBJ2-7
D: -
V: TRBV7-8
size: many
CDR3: CASSLYGSIYEQYF
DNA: TGTGCCAGCAGCTTATATGGGTCGATCTACGAGCAGTACTTC

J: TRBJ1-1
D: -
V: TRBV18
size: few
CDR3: CASSPVRANTEAFF
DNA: TGTGCCAGCTCACCAGTCAGGGCAAACACTGAAGCTTTCTTT

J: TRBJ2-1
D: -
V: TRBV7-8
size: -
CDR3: CASSSSSNEQFF
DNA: TGTGCCAGCAGTTCTAGCAGTAATGAGCAGTTCTTC

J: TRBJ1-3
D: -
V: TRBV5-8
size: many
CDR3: CASSVQVGTIYF
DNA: TGTGCCAGCAGCGTTCAGGTCGGCACCATATATTTT

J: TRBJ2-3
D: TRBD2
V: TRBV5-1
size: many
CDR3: CASSLESGSSDTQYF
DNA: TGCGCCAGCAGCTTGGAAAGCGGGAGTTCAGATACGCAGTATTTT

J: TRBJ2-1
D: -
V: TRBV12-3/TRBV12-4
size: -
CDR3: CASSLGGDSYEQFF
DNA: TGTGCCAGCAGTTTGGGCGGGGACAGCTATGAGCAGTTCTTC

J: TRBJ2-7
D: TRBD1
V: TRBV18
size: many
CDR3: CASSPPGQDEQYF
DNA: TGTGCCAGCTCACCTCCGGGACAGGACGAGCAGTACTTC

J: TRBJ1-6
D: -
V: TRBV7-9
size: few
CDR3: CASSPGTFNSPLHF
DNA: TGTGCCAGCAGCCCCGGGACTTTTAATTCACCCCTCCACTTT

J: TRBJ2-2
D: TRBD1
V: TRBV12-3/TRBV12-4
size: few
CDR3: CASSFSLGQGNTGELFF
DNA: TGTGCCAGCAGTTTCTCTCTTGGACAGGGGAACACCGGGGAGCTGTTTTTT

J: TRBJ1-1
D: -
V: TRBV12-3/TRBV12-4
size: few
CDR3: CASSSRLTEAFF
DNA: TGTGCCAGCAGCTCTAGACTCACTGAAGCTTTCTTT

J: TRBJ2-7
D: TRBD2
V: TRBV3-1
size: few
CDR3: CASSPLAGGHSYEQYF
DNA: TGTGCCAGCAGCCCTCTAGCGGGAGGCCACTCCTACGAGCAGTACTTC

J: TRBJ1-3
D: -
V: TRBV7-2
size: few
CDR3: CASSYAGVFSGNTIYF
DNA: TGTGCCAGCAGCTACGCGGGAGTTTTCTCTGGAAACACCATATATTTT

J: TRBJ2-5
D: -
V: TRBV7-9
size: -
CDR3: CASSPRTVEETQYF
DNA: TGTGCCAGCAGCCCCAGGACGGTAGAAGAGACCCAGTACTTC

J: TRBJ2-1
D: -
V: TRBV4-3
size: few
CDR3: CASSQGSASNEQFF
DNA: TGCGCCAGCAGCCAAGGCAGCGCGTCCAATGAGCAGTTCTTC

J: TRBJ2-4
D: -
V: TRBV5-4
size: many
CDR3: CASSVDSSAKNIQYF
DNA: TGTGCCAGCAGCGTAGATTCCTCGGCCAAAAACATTCAGTACTTC

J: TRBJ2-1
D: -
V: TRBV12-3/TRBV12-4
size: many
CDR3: CASSRRTLGDEQFF
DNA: TGTGCCAGCAGTCGAAGGACTCTGGGCGATGAGCAGTTCTTC

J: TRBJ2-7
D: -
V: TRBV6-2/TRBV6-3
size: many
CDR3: CASTPAGSAYYEQYF
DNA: TGTGCCAGCACACCCGCTGGTAGCGCCTACTACGAGCAGTACTTC

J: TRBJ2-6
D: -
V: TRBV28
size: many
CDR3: CASSFPGSGANVLTF
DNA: TGTGCCAGCAGTTTTCCAGGGTCGGGGGCCAACGTCCTGACTTTC

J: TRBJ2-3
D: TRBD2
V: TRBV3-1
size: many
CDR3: CASSQDLREDPDTQYF
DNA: TGTGCCAGCAGCCAAGATCTGCGGGAGGATCCAGATACGCAGTATTTT

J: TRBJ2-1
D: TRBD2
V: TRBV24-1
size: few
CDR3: CATSDPGTSGRLANEQFF
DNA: TGTGCCACCAGTGATCCCGGGACTAGCGGGAGATTAGCTAATGAGCAGTTCTTC

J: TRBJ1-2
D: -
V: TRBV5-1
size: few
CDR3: CASSLDRRGGYTF
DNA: TGCGCCAGCAGCTTGGACAGGCGCGGTGGCTACACCTTC

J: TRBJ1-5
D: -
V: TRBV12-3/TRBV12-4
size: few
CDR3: CASSRTVPGPQHF
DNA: TGTGCCAGCAGCCGGACGGTCCCAGGGCCCCAGCATTTT

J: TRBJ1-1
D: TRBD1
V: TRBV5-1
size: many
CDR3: CASSEDRGGTEAFF
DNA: TGCGCCAGCAGCGAGGACAGGGGGGGGACTGAAGCTTTCTTT

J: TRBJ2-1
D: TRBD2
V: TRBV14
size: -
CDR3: CASSLLAGGGEQFF
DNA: TGTGCCAGCAGCCTACTAGCGGGAGGTGGTGAGCAGTTCTTC

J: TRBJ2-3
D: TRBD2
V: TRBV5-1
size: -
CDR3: CASSSILAGPDTQYF
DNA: TGCGCCAGCAGCTCTATCCTAGCGGGACCAGATACGCAGTATTTT

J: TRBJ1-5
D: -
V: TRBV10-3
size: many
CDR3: CASKNPLADQPQHF
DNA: TGTGCCTCAAAGAACCCCTTAGCTGACCAGCCCCAGCATTTT

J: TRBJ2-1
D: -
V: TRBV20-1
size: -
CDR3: CSARLQTLNNEQFF
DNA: TGCAGTGCTAGATTACAGACTCTAAACAATGAGCAGTTCTTC